This T cell receptor beta chain derives from a study of shared clonotypes between healthy human individuals. Study background: A donor's plate count was three for CD4 naive and three for CD4 memory; CD8 naive had two and CD8 memory one. Study observations and caveats: The expectation was that sequencing depth would affect clonotype sharing among donors.

Concerning this clone: The antigen remains undetermined.

Sequenced by immunoSEQ multiplex PCR; TCRdb stores in-frame clones only, minus some. The sample has 800,000 or so clones, about 96% seen once. Naivety among CD8 cells was defined by CD45RO negativity and positive CCR7 selection, thereby excluding terminally differentiated effector memory CD45RA+ cells. This CDR3 has 15 amino acids. Per the germline V gene, CDR1 is SGHRS and CDR2 is YFSETQ. V was shortened by 5 bases and J by 4 bases, with 16 bases between the two germline ends. Material for sequencing was naive CD8+ T cells sorted from blood. This receptor was taken from a man aged 30 to 39 in good health. The chain employs TRBV5-1 and TRBJ2-1; the D call may be TRBD1 or TRBD2 (5 bases each). CDR3 DNA: TGCGCCAGCAGTTCGTCCCGGGACGGGTACAATGAGCAGTTCTTC. It is translated as CASSSSRDGYNEQFF.